The 6 T cell receptor beta chains below were found in one sample sequenced in a study of cytomegalovirus exposure and HLA in healthy donors. PCR was performed using 60 Vbeta and 13 Jbeta primers. The data were produced by immunoSEQ multiplex PCR, yet TCRdb's version contains in-frame clones alone and is incomplete. The table includes around 130,000 clones, approximately 69% detected once. The sample comprised PBMCs. These receptors all come from a man in his forties or fifties in good health and CMV-seropositive.

This chain joins TRBV9 and TRBJ2-7; TRBD2 matches at 9 bases. Trimming at V came to 0 bases and at J to 3 bases, leaving 1 base not matched to a gene. Germline lookup yields CDR1 SGDLS and CDR2 YYNGEE. The CDR3 sequence is 14 residues long. In DNA, the CDR3 is TGTGCCAGCAGCGTAGAGCGGGGGGTCTACGAGCAGTACTTC. As protein: CASSVERGVYEQYF.

This chain connects TRBV28 to TRBJ1-5; maybe TRBD1 (5 bases). In germline, CDR1 is MDHEN, CDR2 SYDVKM. Trimming removed 7 bases at V and 6 bases at J, with 13 bases between. The CDR3 runs 13 residues. CDR3 sequence (DNA): TGTGCCAGCATCCCCCAGGGTGGTCAGCCCCAGCATTTT. It yields the protein CASIPQGGQPQHF.

V usage is TRBV5-1 and J usage is TRBJ1-2; D gene ambiguous. Germline V gene sequence: CDR1 SGHRS, CDR2 YFSETQ. The CDR3 runs to 15 residues. Trimming pared 4 bases from V and 8 bases from J, leaving 21 bases between. DNA of the CDR3: TGCGCCAGCAGCGACGGTGGCCAGGCGACGGGGGGCTACACCTTC. The encoded protein is CASSDGGQATGGYTF.

The chain employs TRBV25-1 and TRBJ2-7; no clear D. This CDR3 region has 17 residues. The V gene's germline CDR1 is MGHDK and CDR2 SYGVNS. The V end was cut by 2 bases, the J end by 3 bases, with 20 bases between. CDR3 sequence reads: CASSEALPTSPFYEQYF. DNA of the CDR3: TGTGCCAGCAGTGAAGCCCTCCCGACAAGTCCTTTCTACGAGCAGTACTTC.

In this sample, this clone turned up a few times. This sequence joins TRBV2 and TRBJ1-5, with 7 bases matching TRBD1. Trimming took 0 bases from V and 11 from J; bases not matched to a gene: 10. In germline, CDR1 is SNHLY, CDR2 FYNNEI. The CDR3 has 15 amino acids. CDR3 residues: CASSEAIGTVRSQHF. As DNA, the CDR3 is TGTGCCAGCAGTGAAGCGATCGGGACAGTACGGTCCCAGCATTTT. Complete variable domain (other parts from reference TRBV2 and TRBJ1-5): EPEVTQTPSHQVTQMGQEVILRCVPISNHLYFYWYRQILGQKVEFLVSFYNNEISEKSEIFDDQFSVERPDGSNFTLKIRSTKLEDSAMYFCASSEAIGTVRSQHFGDGTRLSIL.

The chain recombines TRBV7-6 with TRBJ1-5; D may be TRBD1 (6 bases). The CDR3 length is 17 residues. Germline V gene lookup returns CDR1 SGHVS and CDR2 FNYEAQ. V lost 3 bases and J lost 0, with 15 bases in between. CDR3 nucleotides: TGTGCCAGCAGCTTCTTCCAGGGGCCCCATAGCAATCAGCCCCAGCATTTT. Its translation is CASSFFQGPHSNQPQHF.